The 10 T cell receptor beta chains below all came from one sample that was sequenced in a study of cytomegalovirus exposure and HLA in healthy donors (dated by TCRdb to 2015 to 2018). Library creation used the immunoSEQ multiplex PCR assay. For the multiplex PCR, a mixture combining 60 forward primers for TCR Vbeta segments and 13 reverse primers for TCR Jbeta segments was used. Sourced from immuneACCESS, this table was stored by TCRdb with only in-frame sequences that have V and J called. A share of the clones is absent; for the studies checked, an unresolved V gene accounts for under half, and the remainder has no known explanation. The sample table records about 94,000 clones; more than 65% of these occur just once. Clones ranked in the top ten supply about 9.4% of the sample. The sample comprised PBMCs. These receptors were obtained from a human donor in good health.

The chain links TRBV4-1 to TRBJ1-3; no clear D. CDR1 MGHRA and CDR2 YSYEKL come from the germline V gene. The V and J ends lost 5 bases and 1 base respectively, with 9 bases between them. The CDR3 covers 14 residues. The CDR3 here is CASSSPKSGNTIYF. CDR3 coding DNA: TGCGCCAGCAGCTCCCCTAAGTCTGGAAACACCATATATTTT.

V gene TRBV27 combines with J gene TRBJ1-1, with D unresolved. Germline assignment: CDR1 MNHEY and CDR2 SMNVEV (reference sequence). V was pared by 5 bases and J by 5 bases, with 15 bases between. The CDR3 runs to 14 residues. In nucleotides, the CDR3 is TGTGCCAGCAGTCCCCGGTCAGCGCTTACTGAAGCTTTCTTT. Amino acids: CASSPRSALTEAFF.

The gene calls are TRBV10-3 and TRBJ2-7, with TRBD2 as a possible D gene (5 bases). CDR1 ENHRY and CDR2 SYGVKD come from the germline V gene. Trimming shortened V by 8 bases and J by 6 bases, and 17 bases separated the two germline ends. The CDR3 spans 13 residues. The CDR3 DNA reads as TGTGCCATCGGGGTGATGGGTGAGGGCGAGCAGTACTTC. Its translation: CAIGVMGEGEQYF.

The chain combines TRBV27 with TRBJ1-2; D is unresolved. CDR3 size: 15 residues. CDR1 MNHEY and CDR2 SMNVEV come from the germline V gene (reference sequence). Trimming left V 1 base short and J 3 bases short, with 12 bases between. This chain's CDR3 is CASSLLPVRDYGYTF. For the CDR3, the DNA is TGTGCCAGCAGTTTATTACCCGTACGGGACTATGGCTACACCTTC.

The chain joins TRBV21-1 to TRBJ2-7; the tabulated D call, TRBD2, remains unverified against the DNA. TRBV21-1 is recorded as a pseudogene. The CDR3 is made up of 16 amino acids. The CDR3 coding sequence is TGTGCCAGCAGCAAAGAGGTAGGAGGGAGGGGCTACGAGCAGTACTTC. Protein sequence: CASSKEVGGRGYEQYF.

The V and J genes are TRBV6-5 and TRBJ2-5; a weak D match, TRBD2 (6 bases). Germline lookup yields CDR1 MNHEY and CDR2 SVGAGI. The CDR3 has 15 amino acids. V lost 5 bases and J lost 4, with 17 bases in between. For the CDR3, the DNA is TGTGCCAGCAGTCCCACGGACCGGCGGGGAGAGACCCAGTACTTC. Its protein is CASSPTDRRGETQYF.

This clone has a single count. V usage is TRBV5-1 and J usage is TRBJ1-1; weak D call: TRBD1 (6 bases). The V gene's germline CDR1 is SGHRS and CDR2 YFSETQ. This CDR3 is built from 16 residues. With 0 bases removed from V and 1 base from J, the gap between germline ends came to 13 bases. Here the CDR3 reads CASSLAKQGPNTEAFF. The CDR3 nucleotides are TGCGCCAGCAGCTTGGCCAAACAGGGCCCGAACACTGAAGCTTTCTTT. The whole variable domain, remainder taken from reference TRBV5-1 and TRBJ1-1, is KAGVTQTPRYLIKTRGQQVTLSCSPISGHRSVSWYQQTPGQGLQFLFEYFSETQRNKGNFPGRFSGRQFSNSRSEMNVSTLELGDSALYLCASSLAKQGPNTEAFFGQGTRLTVV.

V gene TRBV27 combines with J gene TRBJ2-3; perhaps TRBD1 as D (5 bases). From germline, CDR1 is MNHEY and CDR2 SMNVEV (reference sequence). This CDR3 is built from 13 residues. With 7 bases removed from V and 0 bases from J, the gap between germline ends came to 8 bases. Here the CDR3 DNA reads TGTGCCAGCATACACAGGAGCACAGATACGCAGTATTTT. This translates into CASIHRSTDTQYF.

This sequence joins TRBV5-1 and TRBJ2-5, with 7 bases aligning to TRBD1. CDR1 and CDR2 (germline): SGHRS, YFSETQ. CDR3 length: 17 amino acids. Trimming cost V 0 bases and J 1 base; bases outside gene matches: 9. As DNA, the CDR3 is TGCGCCAGCAGCTTGGGCCCTATAAACAGGGGCCAAGAGACCCAGTACTTC. This sequence encodes CASSLGPINRGQETQYF.

J is TRBJ1-4 and V is TRBV4-3; TRBD1 matches 10 bases. The germline V gene encodes CDR1 LGHNA and CDR2 YSLEER. The junction had 12 bases not matched to a gene; V was cut back by 9 bases and J by 8 bases. The CDR3 consists of 15 residues. The CDR3 nucleotides read TGCGCCAGTTCGCTCACCGGGACAGGGGTGGAAAAACTGTTTTTT. Residues: CASSLTGTGVEKLFF.